The present entry profiles one T cell receptor (beta chain) with its context. No antigen is known for it. Combining a sample-barcoded 5' primer with a J-beta primer mix, a second PCR ran for 7 to 11 cycles. The template-switch adaptor, which had 12 random nucleotides, put a tag on each cDNA molecule. A single record per CDR3 protein comes from TCRdb applying MiXCR to the 5' RACE reads. The repertoire consists of just under 550,000 distinct CDR3 sequences, with less than 25% occurring once and the leading ten covering under 9%. With V trimmed by 3 bases and J by 2 bases, 5 bases remained unmatched. CDR3 length: 15 amino acids. Germline values: CDR1 MDHEN, CDR2 SYDVKM. This sample stems from a study of blood T cells in healthy people across ages. Study overall: Per every two T cells, about one barcoded beta molecule was captured by template switching. Study observations and caveats: Any conclusive comparison of naive versus antigen-experienced cells was prevented by using unsorted PBMCs.

Extraction of total RNA produced a minimum of 5 micrograms from each sample. This sample also appeared in a second study, on T cells of mothers and their children.

This clonotype was obtained from a boy aged 5-17 years in good health. The sample taken for sequencing was blood. The chain combines TRBV28 with TRBJ2-3; TRBD2 matches 7 bases. The CDR3 coding sequence is TGTGCCAGCAGTTTGAGGCGGGACTACACAGATACGCAGTATTTT. This gives the protein CASSLRRDYTDTQYF.